The T cell receptor beta chain described here comes from a study of cytomegalovirus exposure and HLA in healthy donors. Looking at the study overall: Most donors, less than 85% of over 300 genotyped, fell in the Caucasian-associated ancestry cluster. General study findings and limits: Upon later analysis, TCR association rates were observed to vary by HLA locus, being highest for DRB1 and lowest for HLA-C. Cytomegalovirus association was listed for 150 to 200 TCR beta chains.

This CDR3 has 13 amino acids. Germline assignment: CDR1 SQVTM and CDR2 ANQGSEA. Deletions cut 3 bases from V and 4 bases from J, with 13 bases between. Use of 60 Vbeta and 13 Jbeta primers characterized the PCR. Some clones are missing from TCRdb's copy, which holds only in-frame ones; the method was immunoSEQ multiplex PCR. Here the sample spans about 180,000 clones, about 82% being singletons. Remarks on this clone: What it binds is not known.

The chain combines TRBV29-1 with TRBJ2-7; TRBD2 is a possible D gene (5 bases). Sequenced material: PBMCs. The origin of this receptor is a man younger than 30 in good health and CMV-seronegative. DNA for the CDR3: TGCAGCGTTGAGACCGGAGGAGGATACGAGCAGTACTTC. Translation gives CSVETGGGYEQYF.